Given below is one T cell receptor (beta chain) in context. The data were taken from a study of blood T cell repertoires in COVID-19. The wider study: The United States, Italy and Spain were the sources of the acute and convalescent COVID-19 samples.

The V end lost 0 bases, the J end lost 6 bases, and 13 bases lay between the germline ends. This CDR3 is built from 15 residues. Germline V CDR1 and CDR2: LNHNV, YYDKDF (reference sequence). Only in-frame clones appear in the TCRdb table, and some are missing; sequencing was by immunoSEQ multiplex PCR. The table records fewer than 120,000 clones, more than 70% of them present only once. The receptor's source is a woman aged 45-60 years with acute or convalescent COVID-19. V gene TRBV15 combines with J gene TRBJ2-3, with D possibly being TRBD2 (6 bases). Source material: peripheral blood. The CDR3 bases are TGTGCCACCAGCAGAGATGGGGTTGGGGGGGATACGCAGTATTTT. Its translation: CATSRDGVGGDTQYF.